The sequence of this T cell receptor (beta chain) was determined in a study of cytomegalovirus exposure and HLA in healthy donors. There are 19 residues in the CDR3. The donors were members of the validation cohort, which comprised approximately 120 subjects and was separate from the first cohort of 600 to 800 subjects. Study-wide findings and caveats: The CMV antigen specificity of three CMV-associated chains was confirmed through in vitro analysis. In the 95 to 150 validation repertoires, a later analysis found that first-cohort TCR clusters tended to co-occur. The listing of some 170 TCR beta chains classed them as cytomegalovirus-associated.

TCRdb's copy holds only in-frame clones and misses some; the assay was immunoSEQ multiplex PCR. The table includes about 130,000 clones, nearly 90% detected once. Comments on this clone: Its specificity is not known.

The clonotype was recovered from a woman aged 18-29 years in good health and CMV-seronegative. Sequenced material: PBMCs. The chain recombines TRBV12-2 with TRBJ1-5; TRBD1, as called in the table, went unchecked against the DNA. TRBV12-2 is a documented pseudogene. CDR3: CASRLVQGMDSHSNQPQHF. For the CDR3, the DNA is TGTGCAAGTCGCCTGGTACAGGGGATGGATTCACATAGCAATCAGCCCCAGCATTTT.